The 16 T cell receptor beta chains presented below share a single source sample, sequenced in a study of regulatory T cells in long-lasting Graves disease (dated by TCRdb to about 2021). Preparation of the library involved multiplex PCR. TCRdb names Illumina HiSeq 4000 as the instrument used. iRepertoire HTBI primers and Arm-PCR amplification of CDR3 regions were used to construct TCR beta libraries. Using fastp trimming at Q25 and MiXCR clonotype assembly, TCRdb reanalyzed the public sequencing data and kept in-frame beta chains. Every distinct CDR3 protein forms one entry, paired with its most common genes and DNA. A total of about 540,000 distinct CDR3 sequences appear in this sample, less than 15% of them only once. Of the sample, roughly a tenth falls within the top ten clones. The meaning of the sample's time point label: newly diagnosed GD, antithyroid drugs for less than 3 months. For both TCR sequencing and RNA sequencing, RNA was extracted from PBMCs in TRIzol.

Another study also made use of these data, one on T cells in Graves' hyperthyroidism and ophthalmopathy.

The sample consisted of peripheral blood mononuclear cells (PBMCs), taken at new diagnosis, from a patient treated with antithyroid drugs. The origin of the receptors is a man under 40 with Graves disease. Donor details come from another sample of the same person, matched by shared clones.

The genes are TRBV10-3 and TRBJ2-7; 7 bases agree with TRBD2. J was trimmed by 6 bases and V by 9 bases; bases with no gene match: 11. Germline V gene lookup returns CDR1 ENHRY and CDR2 SYGVKD. This CDR3 contains 13 residues. This chain's CDR3 is CAMGGTIVSEQYF. The CDR3 coding sequence is TGTGCCATGGGAGGGACTATTGTTTCCGAGCAGTACTTC.

This clonotype was observed many times. This rearrangement joins TRBV27 to TRBJ1-4, with D uncertain. CDR3 size: 15 residues. In germline, CDR1 is MNHEY, CDR2 SMNVEV (reference sequence). V lost 5 bases to trimming and J lost 5 bases, with 15 bases between them. The CDR3 sequence: CASSPFGVLNEKLFF. CDR3 coding DNA: TGTGCCAGCAGTCCCTTTGGCGTGTTGAATGAAAAACTGTTTTTT. Based on the CDR3 plus reference TRBV27 and TRBJ1-4, the full variable domain is EAQVTQNPRYLITVTGKKLTVTCSQNMNHEYMSWYRQDPGLGLRQIYYSMNVEVTDKGDVPEGYKVSRKEKRNFPLILESPSPNQTSLYFCASSPFGVLNEKLFFGSGTQLSVL.

Concerning this clonotype itself: Possible read error: a much larger clone is one base away. J is TRBJ2-5 and V is TRBV12-3 or TRBV12-4; D unresolved. Trimming left V 1 base short and J 11 bases short, with 20 bases between. The CDR3 totals 15 residues. The CDR3: CASSLGTSHVHEQYF. For the CDR3, the DNA is TGTGCCAGCAGTTTAGGAACTTCTCATGTGCATGAGCAGTACTTC.

This clonotype was counted between two and nine times. The rearrangement uses TRBV7-6 and TRBJ2-1; a possible D gene is TRBD2 (5 bases). The CDR3 extends over 13 amino acids. CDR1 SGHVS and CDR2 FNYEAQ come from the germline V gene. V was cut by 3 bases and J by 8 bases, with 11 bases left in between. CDR3 nucleotides: TGTGCCAGCAGCTTCGGGGAAGGTGATGAGCAGTTCTTC. The encoded protein is CASSFGEGDEQFF.

In its sample, this clonotype was seen many times. The chain is built from TRBV12-3 or TRBV12-4 and TRBJ1-3; D unclear. The CDR3 consists of 11 residues. Trimming took off 0 bases at V and 8 bases at J, with 2 bases between the two ends. The CDR3 sequence is CASSLAHTIYF. The CDR3 region has the DNA TGTGCCAGCAGTTTAGCGCACACCATATATTTT.

Note on this clonotype: A clone one base away is much larger, so this may be a read error. The J gene is TRBJ1-5, the V gene TRBV6-1; 8 bases are a match to TRBD1. Germline V gene data show CDR1 as MNHNS and CDR2 as SASEGT. The length of the CDR3 is 13 residues. CDR3 region: CASSEDRDQPKHF. Here the CDR3 DNA reads TGTGCCAGCAGTGAGGACAGGGACCAGCCCAAGCATTTT.

This clonotype was seen ten or more times. This sequence joins TRBV6-1 and TRBJ1-1; 8 nucleotides agree with TRBD1. The CDR3 covers 15 residues. Germline-derived CDR1 and CDR2 are MNHNS and SASEGT. V trimming: 3 bases; J trimming: 7 bases; junction bases outside the gene matches: 10. Here the CDR3 reads CASSEPAGGGDEAFF. The CDR3 DNA reads as TGTGCCAGCAGTGAGCCCGCAGGGGGCGGGGATGAAGCTTTCTTT.

This clonotype was recorded at least ten times. This chain joins TRBV15 and TRBJ2-7; perhaps D is TRBD1 or TRBD2 (5 bases each). The CDR3 runs 14 residues. CDR1 and CDR2 (germline): LNHNV, YYDKDF (reference sequence). V was clipped by 4 bases and J by 5 bases, with 15 bases between them. The CDR3 region is CATSIVRWDHEQYF. CDR3 nucleotides: TGTGCCACCAGCATCGTCAGATGGGACCACGAGCAGTACTTC.

V and J are TRBV4-1 and TRBJ1-4; 7 nucleotides align to TRBD1. V trimming: 4 bases; J trimming: 2 bases; junction bases outside the gene matches: 10. Germline V gene data show CDR1 as MGHRA and CDR2 as YSYEKL. The CDR3 covers 17 residues. The CDR3 protein is CASSLPGQRKTNEKLFF. The CDR3 bases are TGCGCCAGCAGCCTTCCGGGACAGCGTAAGACTAATGAAAAACTGTTTTTT.

This clonotype was recorded a few times. The chain couples TRBV11-2 to TRBJ2-7, with a possible D match to TRBD1 (6 bases). V was trimmed by 5 bases and J by 4 bases, leaving 18 bases between them. This CDR3 has 15 residues. Germline assignment: CDR1 SGHAT and CDR2 FQNNGV. The CDR3 DNA is TGTGCCAGCAGCCCTGACTACTCAGGGGAGTACGAGCAGTACTTC. Protein: CASSPDYSGEYEQYF.

The V and J genes are TRBV18 and TRBJ1-1, with D perhaps matching TRBD1 (5 bases). V shed 5 bases and J shed 4 bases, with 17 bases lying between them. This CDR3 has 15 residues. Germline loops: CDR1 KGHSH, CDR2 LQKENI. This chain's CDR3 is CASSSSVGGGTEAFF. CDR3 bases: TGTGCCAGCTCATCTAGTGTGGGTGGGGGCACTGAAGCTTTCTTT. The full variable domain, its missing parts supplied by reference TRBV18 and TRBJ1-1, is NAGVMQNPRHLVRRRGQEARLRCSPMKGHSHVYWYRQLPEEGLKFMVYLQKENIIDESGMPKERFSAEFPKEGPSILRIQQVVRGDSAAYFCASSSSVGGGTEAFFGQGTRLTVV.

This chain links TRBV6-5 with TRBJ2-1, with TRBD2 as a possible D gene (7 bases). The CDR3 loop spans 15 amino acids. Between the trimmed V and J ends, which lost 0 bases and 7 bases, there was a span of 13 bases. Germline CDR1 reads MNHEY; CDR2 reads SVGAGI. CDR3 in DNA: TGTGCCAGCAGTTACTCGTCAGGGAGGGGGAATGAGCAGTTCTTC. Translation gives CASSYSSGRGNEQFF.

A few counts support this clonotype. The V call is TRBV10-2, the J call TRBJ2-1; possible D gene TRBD2, 6 bases. Trimming cost V 8 bases and J 4 bases, with 9 bases left between them. Germline V lookup: CDR1 WSHSY, CDR2 SAAADI. The CDR3 loop spans 12 amino acids. The CDR3 DNA reads as TGCGCCAGCTTAGCGGAGTACAATGAGCAGTTCTTC. This sequence encodes CASLAEYNEQFF.

V and J are TRBV12-3 or TRBV12-4 and TRBJ2-3; D possibly corresponds to TRBD1 (6 bases). Trimming cost V 7 bases and J 5 bases, with 19 bases left between them. This CDR3 region has 15 residues. CDR3 protein: CASTTGGGFGDTQYF. CDR3 DNA sequence: TGTGCCAGCACCACTGGGGGCGGTTTCGGAGATACGCAGTATTTT.

There are a few counts of this clonotype. This chain joins TRBV3-1 and TRBJ2-3; D is perhaps TRBD2 (6 bases). CDR3 length: 15 amino acids. V lost 4 bases to trimming and J lost 4 bases, with 15 bases between them. Germline V gene lookup returns CDR1 LGHDT and CDR2 YNNKEL (reference sequence). The DNA of the CDR3 is TGTGCCAGCAGCCGGCAGCGAAGGGAGGCAGATACGCAGTATTTT. It translates to CASSRQRREADTQYF.

The chain employs TRBV18 and TRBJ2-5, with D possibly matching TRBD1 (6 bases). The germline V and J ends were trimmed by 6 bases and 4 bases, with 12 bases remaining between them. This CDR3 contains 13 residues. Germline CDR1 reads KGHSH; CDR2 reads LQKENI. The CDR3 bases are TGTGCCAGCTCGCAACAGGGTGGAGAGACCCAGTACTTC. Translation gives CASSQQGGETQYF.